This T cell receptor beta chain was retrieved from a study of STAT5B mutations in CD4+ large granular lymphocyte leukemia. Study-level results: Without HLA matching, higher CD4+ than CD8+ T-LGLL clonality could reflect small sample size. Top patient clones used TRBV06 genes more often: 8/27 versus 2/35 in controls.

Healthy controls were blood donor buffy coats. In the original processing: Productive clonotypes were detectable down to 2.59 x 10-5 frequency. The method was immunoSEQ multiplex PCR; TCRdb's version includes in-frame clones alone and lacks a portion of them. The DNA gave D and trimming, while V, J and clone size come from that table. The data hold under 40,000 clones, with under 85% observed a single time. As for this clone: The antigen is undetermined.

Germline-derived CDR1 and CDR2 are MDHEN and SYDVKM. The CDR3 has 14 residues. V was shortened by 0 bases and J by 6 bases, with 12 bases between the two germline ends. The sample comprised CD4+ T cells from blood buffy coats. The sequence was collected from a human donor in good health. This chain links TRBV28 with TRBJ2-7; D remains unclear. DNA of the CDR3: TGTGCCAGCAGTTTATGGGACGCCCGGATCGAGCAGTACTTC. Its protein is CASSLWDARIEQYF.